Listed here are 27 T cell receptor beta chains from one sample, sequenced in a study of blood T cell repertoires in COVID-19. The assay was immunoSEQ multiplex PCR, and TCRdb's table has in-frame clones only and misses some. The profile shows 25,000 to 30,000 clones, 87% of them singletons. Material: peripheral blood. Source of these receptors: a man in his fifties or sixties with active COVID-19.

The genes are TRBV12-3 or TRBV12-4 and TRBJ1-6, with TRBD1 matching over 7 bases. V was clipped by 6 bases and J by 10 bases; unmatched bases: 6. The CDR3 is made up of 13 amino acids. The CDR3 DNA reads TGTGCCAGCAGCGACAGGGAAGGGTCACCCCTCCACTTT. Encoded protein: CASSDREGSPLHF.

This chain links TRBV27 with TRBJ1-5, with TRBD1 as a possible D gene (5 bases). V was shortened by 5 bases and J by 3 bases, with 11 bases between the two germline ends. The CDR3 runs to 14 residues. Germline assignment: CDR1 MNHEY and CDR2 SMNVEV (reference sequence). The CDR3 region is CASSLDSLNQPQHF. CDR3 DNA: TGTGCCAGCAGTCTAGACAGCCTCAATCAGCCCCAGCATTTT.

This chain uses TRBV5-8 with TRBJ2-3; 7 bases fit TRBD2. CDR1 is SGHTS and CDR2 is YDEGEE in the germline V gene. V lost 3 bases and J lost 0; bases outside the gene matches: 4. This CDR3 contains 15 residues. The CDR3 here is CASSWEGTSTDTQYF. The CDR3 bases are TGTGCCAGCAGCTGGGAGGGGACGAGCACAGATACGCAGTATTTT.

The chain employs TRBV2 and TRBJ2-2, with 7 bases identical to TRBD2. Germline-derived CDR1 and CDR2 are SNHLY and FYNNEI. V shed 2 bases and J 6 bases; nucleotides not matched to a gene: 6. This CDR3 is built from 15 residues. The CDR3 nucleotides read TGTGCCAGCAGTGAAAGGCTAGCGGTCGCCGGGGAGCTGTTTTTT. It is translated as CASSERLAVAGELFF.

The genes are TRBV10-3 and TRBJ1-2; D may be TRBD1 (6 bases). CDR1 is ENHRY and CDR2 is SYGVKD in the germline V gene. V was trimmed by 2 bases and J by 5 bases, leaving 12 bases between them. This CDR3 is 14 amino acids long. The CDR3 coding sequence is TGTGCCATCAGTGAGAGACAGGAGTCGTATGGCTACACCTTC. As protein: CAISERQESYGYTF.

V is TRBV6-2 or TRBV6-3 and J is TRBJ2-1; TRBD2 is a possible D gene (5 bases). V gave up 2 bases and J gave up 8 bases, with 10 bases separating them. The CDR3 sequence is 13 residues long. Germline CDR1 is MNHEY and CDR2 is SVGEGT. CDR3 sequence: CASSYETNHEQFF. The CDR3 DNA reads TGTGCCAGCAGTTACGAGACTAACCATGAGCAGTTCTTC.

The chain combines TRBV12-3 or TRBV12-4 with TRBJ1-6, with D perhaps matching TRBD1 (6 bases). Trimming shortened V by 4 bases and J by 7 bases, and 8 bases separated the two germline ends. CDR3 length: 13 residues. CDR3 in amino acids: CASSSTGNSPLHF. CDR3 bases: TGTGCCAGCAGTTCTACAGGGAATTCACCCCTCCACTTT.

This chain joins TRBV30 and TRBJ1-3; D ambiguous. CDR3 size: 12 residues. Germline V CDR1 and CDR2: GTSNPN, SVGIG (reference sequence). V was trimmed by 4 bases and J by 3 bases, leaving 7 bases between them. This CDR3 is CAWNTFGNTIYF. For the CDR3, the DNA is TGTGCCTGGAACACCTTTGGAAACACCATATATTTT.

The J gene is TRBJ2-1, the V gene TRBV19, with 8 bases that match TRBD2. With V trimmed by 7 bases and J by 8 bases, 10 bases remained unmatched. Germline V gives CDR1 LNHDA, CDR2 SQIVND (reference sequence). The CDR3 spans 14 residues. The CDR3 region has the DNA TGTGCCAGTATTTCAGCGGGAGCCGAGGATGAGCAGTTCTTC. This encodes CASISAGAEDEQFF. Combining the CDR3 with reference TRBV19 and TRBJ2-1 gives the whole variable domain DGGITQSPKYLFRKEGQNVTLSCEQNLNHDAMYWYRQDPGQGLRLIYYSQIVNDFQKGDIAEGYSVSREKKESFPLTVTSAQKNPTAFYLCASISAGAEDEQFFGPGTRLTVL.

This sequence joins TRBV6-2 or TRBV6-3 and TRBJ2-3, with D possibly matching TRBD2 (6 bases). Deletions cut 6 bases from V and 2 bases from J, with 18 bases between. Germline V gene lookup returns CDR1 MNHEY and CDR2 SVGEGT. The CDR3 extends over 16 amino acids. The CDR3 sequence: CASSWPLSGDTDTQYF. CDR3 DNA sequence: TGTGCCAGCAGCTGGCCTCTTTCGGGAGACACAGATACGCAGTATTTT.

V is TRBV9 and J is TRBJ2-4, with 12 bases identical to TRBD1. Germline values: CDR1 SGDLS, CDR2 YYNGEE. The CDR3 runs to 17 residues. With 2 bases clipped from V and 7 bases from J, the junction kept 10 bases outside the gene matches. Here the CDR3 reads CASSVGLRGQGANIQYF. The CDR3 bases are TGTGCCAGCAGCGTTGGGCTGAGGGGACAGGGGGCTAACATTCAGTACTTC.

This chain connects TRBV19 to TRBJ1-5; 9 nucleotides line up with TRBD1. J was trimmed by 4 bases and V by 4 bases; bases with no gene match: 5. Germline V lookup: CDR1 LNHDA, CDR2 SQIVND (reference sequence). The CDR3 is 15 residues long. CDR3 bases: TGTGCCAGTAGTAAGGGGGACAGGGTGAATCAGCCCCAGCATTTT. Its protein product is CASSKGDRVNQPQHF.

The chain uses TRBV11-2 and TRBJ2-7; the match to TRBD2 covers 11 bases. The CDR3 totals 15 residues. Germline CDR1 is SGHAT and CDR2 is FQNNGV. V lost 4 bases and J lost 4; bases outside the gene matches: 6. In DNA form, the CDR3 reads TGTGCCAGCAGCTCACTAGCGGGAGTTAATTACGAGCAGTACGTC. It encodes CASSSLAGVNYEQYV.

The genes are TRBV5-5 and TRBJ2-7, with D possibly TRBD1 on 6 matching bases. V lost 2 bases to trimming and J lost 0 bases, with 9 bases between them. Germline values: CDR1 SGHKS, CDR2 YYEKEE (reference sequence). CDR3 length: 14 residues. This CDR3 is CASSFTGSSYEQYV. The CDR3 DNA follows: TGTGCCAGCAGCTTTACAGGGAGCTCCTACGAGCAGTACGTC.

CDR3 protein: CASSEPRGRNEQFF. The CDR3 DNA reads TGTGCCAGCAGTGAGCCCAGGGGGCGCAATGAGCAGTTCTTC. V and J are TRBV2 and TRBJ2-1, with TRBD1 matching over 8 bases. In germline, CDR1 is SNHLY, CDR2 FYNNEI. The CDR3 has 14 amino acids. The ends lost 3 bases at V and 6 bases at J; junction bases unmatched: 4.

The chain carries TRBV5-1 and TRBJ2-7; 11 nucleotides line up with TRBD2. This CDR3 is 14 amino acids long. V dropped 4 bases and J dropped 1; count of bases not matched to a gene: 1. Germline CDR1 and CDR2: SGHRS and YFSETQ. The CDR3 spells CASSRTSGSYEQYF. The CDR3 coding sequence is TGCGCCAGCAGCCGGACTAGCGGGTCCTACGAGCAGTACTTC. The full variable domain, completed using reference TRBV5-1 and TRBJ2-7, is KAGVTQTPRYLIKTRGQQVTLSCSPISGHRSVSWYQQTPGQGLQFLFEYFSETQRNKGNFPGRFSGRQFSNSRSEMNVSTLELGDSALYLCASSRTSGSYEQYFGPGTRLTVT.

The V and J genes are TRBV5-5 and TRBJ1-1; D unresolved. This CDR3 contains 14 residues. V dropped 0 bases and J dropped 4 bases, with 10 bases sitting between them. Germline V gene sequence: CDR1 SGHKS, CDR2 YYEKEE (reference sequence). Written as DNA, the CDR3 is TGTGCCAGCAGCTTGGTAGGGAGGGCCACTGAAGCTTTCTTT. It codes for CASSLVGRATEAFF.

The CDR3 DNA sequence: TGCGCCAGCAGCTCGGCCGGCCTGGGGCTCTATGGCTACACCTTC. Encoded protein: CASSSAGLGLYGYTF. The chain is built from TRBV5-1 and TRBJ1-2; maybe TRBD1 (5 bases). CDR1 is SGHRS and CDR2 is YFSETQ in the germline V gene. Trimming removed 3 bases from V and 4 bases from J, with 16 bases in between. The CDR3 runs 15 residues.

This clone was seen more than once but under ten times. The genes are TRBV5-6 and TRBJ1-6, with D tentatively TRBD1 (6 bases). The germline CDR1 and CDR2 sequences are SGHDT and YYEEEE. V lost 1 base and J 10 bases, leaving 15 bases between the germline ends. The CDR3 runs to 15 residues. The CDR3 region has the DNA TGTGCCAGCAGCTTGCTGACAGGCCCTAGGTCACCCCTCCACTTT. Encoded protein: CASSLLTGPRSPLHF.

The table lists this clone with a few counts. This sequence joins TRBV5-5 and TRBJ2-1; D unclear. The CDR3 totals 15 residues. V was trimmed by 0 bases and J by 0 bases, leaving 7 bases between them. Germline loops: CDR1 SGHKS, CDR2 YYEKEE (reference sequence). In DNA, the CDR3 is TGTGCCAGCAGCTTGGCCATCAGCTCCTACAATGAGCAGTTCTTC. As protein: CASSLAISSYNEQFF.

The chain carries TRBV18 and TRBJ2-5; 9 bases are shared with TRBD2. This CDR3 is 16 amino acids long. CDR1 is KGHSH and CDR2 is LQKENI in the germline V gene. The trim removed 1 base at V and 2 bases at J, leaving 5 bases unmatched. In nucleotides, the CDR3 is TGTGCCAGCTCACCACGCGCACTAGCGGGTCAAGAGACCCAGTACTTC. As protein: CASSPRALAGQETQYF.

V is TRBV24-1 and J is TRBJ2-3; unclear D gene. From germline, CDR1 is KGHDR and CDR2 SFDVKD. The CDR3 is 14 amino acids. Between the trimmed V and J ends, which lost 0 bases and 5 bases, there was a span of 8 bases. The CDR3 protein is CATSDLVAVDTQYF. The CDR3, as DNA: TGTGCCACCAGTGATTTGGTAGCAGTAGATACGCAGTATTTT.

The DNA for the CDR3 is TGTGCCAGCAGCTTTTACTACTACTACGAGCAGTACTTC. As protein: CASSFYYYYEQYF. The chain combines TRBV7-9 with TRBJ2-7, with no clear D. CDR1 SEHNR and CDR2 FQNEAQ come from the germline V gene (reference sequence). Trimming took off 3 bases at V and 3 bases at J, with 9 bases between the two ends. The CDR3 loop spans 13 amino acids.

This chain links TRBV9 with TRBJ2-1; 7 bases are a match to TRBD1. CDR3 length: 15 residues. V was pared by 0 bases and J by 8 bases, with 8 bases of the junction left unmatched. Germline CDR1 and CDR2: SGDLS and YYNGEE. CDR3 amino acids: CASSVGTGSTDEQFF. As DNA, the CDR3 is TGTGCCAGCAGCGTAGGGACAGGAAGCACCGATGAGCAGTTCTTC.

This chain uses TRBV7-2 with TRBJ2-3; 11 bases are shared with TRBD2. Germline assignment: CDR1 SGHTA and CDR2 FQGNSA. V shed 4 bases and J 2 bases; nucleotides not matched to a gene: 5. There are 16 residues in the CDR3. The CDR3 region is CASSSPSGGYTDTQYF. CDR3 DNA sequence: TGTGCCAGCAGCTCGCCTAGCGGGGGGTACACAGATACGCAGTATTTT.

In nucleotides, the CDR3 is TGCGCCAGCAGCCAAGATTTTGGCGGGAGGGCTCAGGAGACCCAGTACTTC. This gives the protein CASSQDFGGRAQETQYF. The genes are TRBV4-3 and TRBJ2-5, with TRBD2 identical over 9 bases. Losses at the gene ends were 0 bases for V and 5 bases for J; bases not matched to a gene: 10. This CDR3 region has 17 residues. From germline, CDR1 is LGHNA and CDR2 YSLEER.

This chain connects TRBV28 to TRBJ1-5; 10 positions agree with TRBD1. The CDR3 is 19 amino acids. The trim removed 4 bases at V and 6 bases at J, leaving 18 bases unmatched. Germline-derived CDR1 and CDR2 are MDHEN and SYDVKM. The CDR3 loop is CASSSLTTGTGVGLQPQHF. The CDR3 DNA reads TGTGCCAGCAGTTCCCTAACAACCGGGACAGGGGTAGGGCTTCAGCCCCAGCATTTT.